These 32 T cell receptor beta chains share one sample of origin, sequenced in a study of response to subunit inactivated influenza vaccine. TCRdb ran MiXCR on the RT-PCR reads and lists one entry per CDR3 protein. The sample holds hundreds of thousands of distinct CDR3 sequences, around 13% seen once. This specimen consisted of PBMCs from blood, obtained around 14 days before vaccination. These receptor sequences come from a man aged 45-65 years who received an inactivated influenza vaccine.

The chain couples TRBV28 to TRBJ2-1; unclear D gene. Trimming took 0 bases from V and 5 from J, leaving 5 bases between them. This CDR3 region has 13 residues. The V gene's germline CDR1 is MDHEN and CDR2 SYDVKM. The CDR3 region is CASSLWGNNEQFF. The CDR3 DNA reads as TGTGCCAGCAGTTTATGGGGAAACAATGAGCAGTTCTTC.

This clonotype came up a few times. The V gene is TRBV6-2 or TRBV6-3, the J gene TRBJ1-1; 9 bases are shared with TRBD1. This CDR3 region has 18 residues. V lost 2 bases to trimming and J lost 1 base; unmatched junction nucleotides: 11. Germline-derived CDR1 and CDR2 are MNHEY and SVGEGT. The CDR3 DNA reads TGTGCCAGCAGTTACCATGGACAGGGGTCCGACGGGAACACTGAAGCTTTCTTT. Protein product: CASSYHGQGSDGNTEAFF.

This chain connects TRBV12-3 or TRBV12-4 to TRBJ2-3; no definite D call. V lost 3 bases, J lost 4 bases, and 8 bases lay in between. The CDR3 totals 13 residues. CDR3 region: CASSFSLADTQYF. CDR3 sequence (DNA): TGTGCCAGCAGTTTTTCCTTGGCAGATACGCAGTATTTT.

This clonotype was detected only a few times. J is TRBJ1-5 and V is TRBV6-2 or TRBV6-3; no clear D gene. From germline, CDR1 is MNHEY and CDR2 SVGEGT. CDR3 size: 13 residues. The V and J ends lost 5 bases and 6 bases respectively, with 11 bases between them. CDR3 coding DNA: TGTGCCAGCAGTACACAGTTGGGTCAGCCCCAGCATTTT. It yields the protein CASSTQLGQPQHF.

This rearrangement joins TRBV3-1 to TRBJ2-6; the D is unclear. Trimming took off 7 bases at V and 0 bases at J, with 7 bases between the two ends. The germline CDR1 and CDR2 sequences are LGHDT and YNNKEL (reference sequence). This CDR3 is built from 14 residues. In DNA, the CDR3 is TGTGCCAGCACCCTCCGCTCTGGGGCCAACGTCCTGACTTTC. Its translation is CASTLRSGANVLTF.

This clonotype was picked up many times. The chain links TRBV29-1 to TRBJ2-1; 13 bases fit TRBD2. Germline trimming cut 7 bases from V and 7 bases from J; bases unmatched to any gene: 4. This CDR3 spans 13 amino acids. Germline V gene data show CDR1 as SQVTM and CDR2 as ANQGSEA. The CDR3: CSAALAGGNEQFF. The CDR3 bases are TGCAGCGCTGCACTAGCGGGAGGGAATGAGCAGTTCTTC.

The sample holds many counts of this clonotype. The rearrangement uses TRBV9 and TRBJ1-1; D is uncertain. V was cut by 1 base and J by 1 base, with 8 bases left in between. The CDR3 runs to 14 residues. The germline V gene has CDR1 SGDLS and CDR2 YYNGEE. CDR3 coding DNA: TGTGCCAGCAGCGTAACGGTTACGAACACTGAAGCTTTCTTT. Translated, it gives CASSVTVTNTEAFF.

In this sample, this clonotype turned up a few times. The rearrangement links TRBV20-1 to TRBJ2-5; 10 bases agree with TRBD1. With V trimmed by 1 base and J by 2 bases, 1 base remained unmatched. Germline assignment: CDR1 DFQATT and CDR2 SNEGSKA (reference sequence). The CDR3 runs to 14 residues. CDR3 bases: TGCAGTGCTAGAGGGGACAGGGGACAAGAGACCCAGTACTTC. Amino acid sequence: CSARGDRGQETQYF.

In its sample, this clonotype was seen a few times. The V gene is TRBV6-2 or TRBV6-3, the J gene TRBJ1-2; D is ambiguous. The CDR3 runs to 15 residues. The V and J ends lost 4 bases and 0 bases respectively, with 12 bases between them. CDR1 and CDR2 from the germline V gene are MNHEY and SVGEGT. CDR3 residues: CASSSSTPTNYGYTF. The CDR3 DNA sequence: TGTGCCAGCAGTTCTTCTACCCCGACTAACTATGGCTACACCTTC.

The V call is TRBV4-2, the J call TRBJ2-7, with a possible D match to TRBD2 (6 bases). The V gene's germline CDR1 is LGHNA and CDR2 YNFKEQ. CDR3 length: 15 residues. V was shortened by 1 base and J by 5 bases, with 15 bases between the two germline ends. CDR3 in DNA: TGTGCCAGCAGCCAAGTCACTAGCCAGGGCAACGAGCAGTACTTC. It encodes CASSQVTSQGNEQYF.

This clonotype occurred a few times. This chain uses TRBV6-5 with TRBJ2-3; 9 nucleotides line up with TRBD2. The V gene end was trimmed by 0 bases and the J gene end by 3 bases; junction bases not matched to a gene: 4. The CDR3 runs 16 residues. Germline-derived CDR1 and CDR2 are MNHEY and SVGAGI. The CDR3 DNA reads TGTGCCAGCAGTTACTCGTCAAGCGGGGGGACAGATACGCAGTATTTT. It translates to CASSYSSSGGTDTQYF.

This clonotype was observed a few times. The J gene is TRBJ2-2, the V gene TRBV12-3 or TRBV12-4, with 8 bases lining up with TRBD2. The CDR3 has 15 residues. V shed 10 bases and J 3 bases; nucleotides not matched to a gene: 10. The CDR3 DNA is TGTGCCACCCACTCGGGGGGGCCGTACACCGGGGAGCTGTTTTTT. Its protein is CATHSGGPYTGELFF.

This clonotype was picked up a small number of times. The CDR3 DNA reads TGTGCCAGCAGTTACTTTAGCGGGAGGGCCCCCGGGGAGCTGTTTTTT. This codes for CASSYFSGRAPGELFF. V is TRBV6-5 and J is TRBJ2-2; 11 nucleotides align to TRBD2. The CDR3 runs 16 residues. The germline V gene has CDR1 MNHEY and CDR2 SVGAGI. V was clipped by 1 base and J by 6 bases; unmatched bases: 4.

This clonotype has a handful of counts. The chain recombines TRBV9 with TRBJ1-2; D may be TRBD1 (6 bases). The CDR3 loop spans 15 amino acids. The germline V gene has CDR1 SGDLS and CDR2 YYNGEE. Trimming stripped 0 bases from V and 7 bases from J, with 16 bases between. In DNA, the CDR3 is TGTGCCAGCAGCGTAGAGGTGGGGGGCTACTCTGGCTACACCTTC. Protein product: CASSVEVGGYSGYTF.

This clonotype occurred many times. The CDR3 DNA follows: TGCGCCAGCAGCTTGGTGGGACAGGGAAGTTCACCCCTCCACTTT. Amino acids: CASSLVGQGSSPLHF. V is TRBV5-1 and J is TRBJ1-6; 9 bases agree with TRBD1. This CDR3 spans 15 amino acids. Trimming removed 0 bases from V and 9 bases from J; junction bases left unmatched: 4. Germline V gene data show CDR1 as SGHRS and CDR2 as YFSETQ. The full variable domain, its missing parts supplied by reference TRBV5-1 and TRBJ1-6, is KAGVTQTPRYLIKTRGQQVTLSCSPISGHRSVSWYQQTPGQGLQFLFEYFSETQRNKGNFPGRFSGRQFSNSRSEMNVSTLELGDSALYLCASSLVGQGSSPLHFGNGTRLTVT.

This clonotype has only a few counts. V is TRBV29-1 and J is TRBJ2-4; D unresolved. Trimming removed 4 bases at V and 4 bases at J, with 8 bases between. There are 12 residues in the CDR3. Germline V lookup: CDR1 SQVTM, CDR2 ANQGSEA. The CDR3 here is CSVGGRKNIQYF. CDR3 sequence (DNA): TGCAGCGTTGGTGGCAGAAAAAACATTCAGTACTTC.

J is TRBJ2-3 and V is TRBV3-1; possibly TRBD2 for D (6 bases). This CDR3 contains 16 residues. Germline V gene data show CDR1 as LGHDT and CDR2 as YNNKEL (reference sequence). V lost 1 base and J 1 base, leaving 12 bases between the germline ends. The CDR3 nucleotides read TGTGCCAGCAGCCAAGGGCCGGGACTCCGCACAGATACGCAGTATTTT. Translating it yields CASSQGPGLRTDTQYF.

V is TRBV12-3 or TRBV12-4 and J is TRBJ1-2; 10 positions agree with TRBD1. The CDR3 is 13 residues long. V trimming: 8 bases; J trimming: 8 bases; junction bases outside the gene matches: 8. The CDR3 is CASREGTGVGYTF. CDR3 sequence (DNA): TGTGCCAGCCGTGAGGGGACAGGGGTCGGCTACACCTTC.

J is TRBJ2-7 and V is TRBV28; 8 nucleotides align to TRBD1. The V gene's germline CDR1 is MDHEN and CDR2 SYDVKM. V trimming: 6 bases; J trimming: 3 bases; junction bases outside the gene matches: 7. The CDR3 loop spans 14 amino acids. CDR3 sequence (DNA): TGTGCCAGCAGCTCGGACAGGGATTACTACGAGCAGTACTTC. It is translated as CASSSDRDYYEQYF.

The chain carries TRBV6-5 and TRBJ2-7; TRBD2 aligns across 12 bases. Germline CDR1 and CDR2: MNHEY and SVGAGI. The V segment lost 0 bases and the J segment 3 bases; nucleotides outside the gene matches: 9. The CDR3 runs 18 residues. CDR3: CASSYSTLAGGKFYEQYF. In nucleotides, the CDR3 is TGTGCCAGCAGTTACTCTACACTAGCGGGAGGAAAATTCTACGAGCAGTACTTC.

This clonotype was counted only a few times. V gene TRBV6-1 combines with J gene TRBJ2-7; D gene unclear. Germline V gives CDR1 MNHNS, CDR2 SASEGT. The CDR3 length is 13 residues. The ends were cut back, 6 bases at V and 3 bases at J, with 12 bases in the middle. CDR3 sequence (DNA): TGTGCCAGCAGGGCAGGATACAGCTACGAGCAGTACTTC. Its protein is CASRAGYSYEQYF.

The chain couples TRBV11-2 to TRBJ1-2; D remains ambiguous. Between the trimmed V and J ends, which lost 4 bases and 0 bases, there was a span of 15 bases. CDR3 length: 16 amino acids. Germline CDR1 reads SGHAT; CDR2 reads FQNNGV. CDR3 residues: CASSSYGRRANYGYTF. The CDR3 bases are TGTGCCAGCAGCTCCTATGGCAGGAGAGCTAACTATGGCTACACCTTC.

This clonotype has only a few counts. The V call is TRBV5-1, the J call TRBJ2-7, with TRBD1 matching 7 bases. The CDR3 spans 16 residues. V shed 4 bases, J shed 0 bases, and the junction held 10 bases outside the gene matches. CDR1 is SGHRS, CDR2 YFSETQ, per germline. CDR3: CASSTGDSRSSYEQYF. The CDR3 region has the DNA TGCGCCAGCAGCACAGGGGACAGCCGGAGCTCCTACGAGCAGTACTTC.

This clonotype was observed a handful of times. The J gene is TRBJ1-5, the V gene TRBV9; 8 bases agree with TRBD1. After removal of 3 bases from V and 3 bases from J, the junction contained 5 bases not matched to a gene. Germline lookup yields CDR1 SGDLS and CDR2 YYNGEE. The CDR3 consists of 15 residues. The CDR3 DNA is TGTGCCAGCAGCGAAGGACAGGGACTCAATCAGCCCCAGCATTTT. Its protein product is CASSEGQGLNQPQHF.

This clonotype was detected a few times. The chain links TRBV20-1 to TRBJ2-2; perhaps TRBD1 as D (6 bases). V shed 5 bases and J shed 6 bases, with 16 bases lying between them. CDR1 DFQATT and CDR2 SNEGSKA come from the germline V gene (reference sequence). This CDR3 is built from 14 residues. DNA for the CDR3: TGCAGTGCTCCCCGAGGAAGGGGGTCCGGGGAGCTGTTTTTT. Translation gives CSAPRGRGSGELFF.

This clonotype was observed many times. The chain carries TRBV12-3 or TRBV12-4 and TRBJ2-2, with D perhaps TRBD1 or TRBD2 (5 bases each). There are 15 residues in the CDR3. V dropped 2 bases and J dropped 2 bases, with 9 bases sitting between them. CDR3 sequence: CASSLMGPNTGELFF. The CDR3 DNA reads as TGTGCCAGCAGTTTAATGGGACCCAACACCGGGGAGCTGTTTTTT.

The chain links TRBV7-2 to TRBJ1-1, with TRBD1 as a possible D gene (5 bases). The CDR3 is 14 residues long. V was shortened by 9 bases and J by 0 bases, with 14 bases between the two germline ends. Germline CDR1 SGHTA, CDR2 FQGNSA. This CDR3 reads CARTPGTVNTEAFF. In DNA, the CDR3 is TGTGCCAGAACCCCCGGGACGGTGAACACTGAAGCTTTCTTT.

This clonotype was detected only a few times. The V and J genes are TRBV5-1 and TRBJ2-3; possibly TRBD1 for D (5 bases). The CDR3 spans 16 residues. V was trimmed by 0 bases and J by 5 bases, leaving 16 bases between them. Germline V lookup: CDR1 SGHRS, CDR2 YFSETQ. The CDR3 loop reads CASSLVAGSPQDTQYF. Here the CDR3 DNA reads TGCGCCAGCAGCTTGGTGGCAGGGTCTCCCCAAGATACGCAGTATTTT.

The DNA of the CDR3 is TGTGCCAGCAGCTTAGTGCGGGGGAGTGATCAGCCCCAGCATTTT. It yields the protein CASSLVRGSDQPQHF. This chain links TRBV11-2 with TRBJ1-5, with TRBD1 as a possible D gene (5 bases). CDR1 and CDR2 from the germline V gene are SGHAT and FQNNGV. The CDR3 consists of 15 residues. The V end was cut by 1 base, the J end by 5 bases, with 12 bases between.

This clonotype was observed a handful of times. This chain uses TRBV29-1 with TRBJ1-4; possibly TRBD1 for D (5 bases). Germline V gene lookup returns CDR1 SQVTM and CDR2 ANQGSEA. The V and J ends lost 6 bases and 4 bases respectively, with 18 bases between them. There are 15 residues in the CDR3. Here the CDR3 reads CSVEPLGRNNEKLFF. CDR3 nucleotides: TGCAGCGTCGAACCCCTGGGACGGAATAATGAAAAACTGTTTTTT.

The J gene is TRBJ1-6, the V gene TRBV7-9, with D possibly TRBD1 on 5 matching bases. Trimming took 5 bases from V and 6 from J, leaving 14 bases between them. The germline CDR1 and CDR2 sequences are SEHNR and FQNEAQ (reference sequence). The CDR3 totals 15 residues. The CDR3 region is CASSPVGTRNSPLHF. DNA for the CDR3: TGTGCCAGCAGCCCGGTCGGGACCCGTAATTCACCCCTCCACTTT.

The rearrangement uses TRBV5-4 and TRBJ2-3; TRBD1 matches at 7 bases. This CDR3 spans 17 amino acids. Unmatched junction bases numbered 10, after V lost 3 bases and J lost 0 bases. Germline values: CDR1 SGHNT, CDR2 YYREEE (reference sequence). As DNA, the CDR3 is TGTGCCAGCAGCTGGGGAAAGGGGGCCAGTAGCACAGATACGCAGTATTTT. Translated, it gives CASSWGKGASSTDTQYF. Filled out from reference TRBV5-4 and TRBJ2-3, the complete variable domain reads ETGVTQSPTHLIKTRGQQVTLRCSSQSGHNTVSWYQQALGQGPQFIFQYYREEENGRGNFPPRFSGLQFPNYSSELNVNALELDDSALYLCASSWGKGASSTDTQYFGPGTRLTVL.